This T cell receptor beta chain was sequenced during a study of blood T cells in healthy people across ages (dated by TCRdb to 2014 to 2015). With regard to the full study: In model experiments, template switching captured roughly one uniquely barcoded TCR beta cDNA molecule for every two T cells. Four age groups were formed from the donors: young (average 16 years), middle-aged (approximately 39), aged (roughly 56) and long-lived (approximately 80). The study analyzed two additional independent replicas of 1 million unique cDNA reads from the same blood draw for two donors, one aged 18 to 29 and one aged 80 or older. Using deep sequencing normalized with unique cDNA molecular identifiers, the study measured how TCR beta repertoire diversity changes with age. To avoid experimental bias, donors of different ages were distributed randomly across sequencing lanes. The investigation overall reported the following: The CMV infection status of donors was not known, potentially confounding age-related changes in expanded clonotypes. As age increased, observed TCR beta diversity per million T cells dropped in a roughly linear way, and a significant reduction was already evident by age 40. A strong correlation was found between observed TCR beta diversity and the percentage of naive T cells measured by flow cytometry. Compared with the aged group, the long-lived group had more naive CD4+ T cells, fewer expanded clones and increased TCR diversity, suggesting age selection. Estimates of total diversity based on one million sequenced T cells were regarded as lower bounds and as underestimates. Since profiling was done on bulk unsorted PBMCs, naive and antigen-experienced compartments could not be conclusively compared.

The library was built by means of 5' RACE. Sequencer: Illumina HiSeq 2500. A second PCR of about 6 to 11 cycles was run with a J-beta primer mix and a sample-barcoded 5' primer. Each TCR beta cDNA molecule received a unique molecular identifier from a template-switch 5' adaptor carrying 12 random nucleotides. Each sample yielded at least 2.5 million CDR3-containing paired-end reads. First-strand cDNA synthesis was performed from all RNA using the Mint cDNA synthesis kit, with priming by a TRBC-specific oligonucleotide. Following uracil-DNA glycosylase treatment, a first 18-cycle PCR with universal primers M1SS and BC2_uni_R was performed on all cDNA. In the authors' own workflow: Each sample was normalized by randomly selecting 1 million high-quality reads, each carrying a distinct molecular identifier. Instead of being binned into consensus sequences, reads that shared molecular identifiers were thrown out. MiTCR, run with a Q25 quality threshold and the strictest error-elimination algorithm, handled CDR3 identification, clonotype clustering and error correction. A nonparametric unseen species model using Euler transformation provided a lower-bound estimate of total TCR beta diversity. TCRdb reworked the public reads: Q25 trimming with fastp, MiXCR clone assembly, productive beta chains retained. For every CDR3 protein sequence, its rows merge into one entry that carries the most common genes and DNA. TCRdb assigned the V and J calls; the authors' analysis was not used. In this sample the table shows around 690,000 distinct CDR3 sequences, roughly three fifths of which occur a single time. Clones ranked in the top ten supply approximately 37% of the sample.

Worth noting for this clonotype: Its antigen specificity is not known. No base quality values were provided; no much bigger clone lies one nucleotide off.

Donors were 30 to 45 systemically healthy Caucasian individuals from Russia aged roughly 6 to 90 years. Approximately 10 milliliters of peripheral blood were collected from each donor into EDTA-treated Vacutainer tubes. Ficoll-Paque density-gradient centrifugation was used to isolate PBMCs, with at least 7 million obtained per sample. Trizol reagent was used to extract total RNA from PBMCs, with at least 5 micrograms per sample. The percentages of naive CD45RAhigh/CD27high T cells were determined by flow cytometry on a PBMC aliquot from every donor. CDR1 and CDR2 (SQVTM, ANQGSEA) derive from the germline V gene. From the cysteine through the phenylalanine, the CDR3 covers 11 amino acids. Only CDR3 DNA is held: 33 bases, read in frame from base 1. V loses 4 bases of germline sequence and J loses 8 bases, and the interval between the two ends is 9 bases.

This TCR came from a man aged 55 to 70 in good health. The source material was blood. Recombination joined TRBV29-1 with TRBJ2-1; a weak D assignment points to TRBD1 (5 bases agree). At the DNA level, the sequence is TGCAGCGTTGTAGGGGCCGATGAGCAGTTCTTC. It encodes CSVVGADEQFF.